This passage covers 25 T cell receptor beta chains from one sample sequenced in a study of CD8 T cells in Susac syndrome. The authors reverse transcribed roughly 0.5 to 1 ug RNA with random hexamers. A single record per CDR3 protein comes from TCRdb applying MiXCR to the immunoSEQ multiplex PCR reads. The table lists some 180,000 distinct CDR3 sequences, about 94% of them singletons, with around 0.1% in the top ten. The sequenced sample consisted of CD4+ T cells from PBMCs. All receptors come from a human donor in good health.

This rearrangement joins TRBV29-1 to TRBJ2-3; 7 nucleotides agree with TRBD2. The CDR3 runs 13 residues. Germline V CDR1 and CDR2: SQVTM, ANQGSEA. The V and J ends lost 5 bases and 1 base, in that order; junction bases with no gene match: 3. CDR3 protein: CSVSGVGTDTQYF. CDR3 sequence (DNA): TGCAGCGTTAGCGGGGTTGGCACAGATACGCAGTATTTT.

This clonotype was seen only once. The J gene is TRBJ2-2, the V gene TRBV9; D is ambiguous. Germline lookup yields CDR1 SGDLS and CDR2 YYNGEE. This CDR3 region has 15 residues. V was shortened by 0 bases and J by 6 bases, with 12 bases between the two germline ends. The CDR3 DNA reads as TGTGCCAGCAGCGTAGTGGCCGGGCTGGCCGGGGAGCTGTTTTTT. This encodes CASSVVAGLAGELFF.

The CDR3 sequence: CSAPRTKETQYF. The DNA for the CDR3 is TGCAGTGCTCCTCGGACCAAAGAGACCCAGTACTTC. The gene calls are TRBV20-1 and TRBJ2-5, with D unclear. V dropped 5 bases and J dropped 3 bases, with 10 bases sitting between them. This CDR3 comprises 12 residues. Germline V gene sequence: CDR1 DFQATT, CDR2 SNEGSKA (reference sequence).

This clonotype was detected once. CDR3: CASNPPGQGASYEQYF. The CDR3 DNA is TGTGCCAGCAACCCACCGGGACAGGGGGCTTCCTACGAGCAGTACTTC. This chain connects TRBV7-9 to TRBJ2-7; 12 bases map to TRBD1. This CDR3 is built from 16 residues. V lost 7 bases, J lost 1 base, and 8 bases stayed unmatched. Germline V lookup: CDR1 SEHNR, CDR2 FQNEAQ (reference sequence).

This rearrangement joins TRBV9 to TRBJ2-3; tentative D call: TRBD2 (5 bases). The germline V gene has CDR1 SGDLS and CDR2 YYNGEE. V was cut by 4 bases and J by 2 bases, with 17 bases left in between. The CDR3 extends over 16 amino acids. The CDR3 loop is CASSLLGQTNTDTQYF. The DNA for the CDR3 is TGTGCCAGCAGCCTCCTTGGGCAGACTAACACAGATACGCAGTATTTT.

The V and J genes are TRBV15 and TRBJ1-2, with D unclear. The ends were cut back, 1 base at V and 5 bases at J, with 8 bases in the middle. CDR1 LNHNV and CDR2 YYDKDF come from the germline V gene (reference sequence). This CDR3 spans 13 amino acids. The CDR3 nucleotides are TGTGCCACCAGCAGAGGAACAGCATATGGCTACACCTTC. Translating it yields CATSRGTAYGYTF.

The CDR3 protein is CASSTHGLDNSPLHF. CDR3 sequence (DNA): TGTGCCAGCAGTACCCACGGGCTAGACAATTCACCCCTCCACTTT. The chain joins TRBV28 to TRBJ1-6; D is uncertain. The V end lost 5 bases, the J end lost 7 bases, and 15 bases lay between the germline ends. Per germline, CDR1 MDHEN and CDR2 SYDVKM. This CDR3 is built from 15 residues.

The V call is TRBV7-2, the J call TRBJ2-6, with 9 bases fitting TRBD1. CDR1 is SGHTA and CDR2 is FQGNSA in the germline V gene. The CDR3 covers 18 residues. V gave up 7 bases and J gave up 2 bases; unmatched junction bases: 12. CDR3 sequence reads: CASNRLDRGVTGANVLTF. CDR3 nucleotide sequence: TGTGCCAGCAATCGTCTTGACAGGGGGGTTACTGGGGCCAACGTCCTGACTTTC.

The chain couples TRBV4-2 to TRBJ1-5, with D uncertain. V was shortened by 0 bases and J by 8 bases, with 14 bases between the two germline ends. The CDR3 runs to 15 residues. CDR1 and CDR2 (germline): LGHNA, YNFKEQ. CDR3 nucleotide sequence: TGTGCCAGCAGCCAAGAAGGCGGATCTTCAGAGCCCCAGCATTTT. Translation gives CASSQEGGSSEPQHF.

The V call is TRBV7-3, the J call TRBJ2-2; 8 nucleotides align to TRBD2. J was trimmed by 7 bases and V by 8 bases; bases with no gene match: 9. This CDR3 is built from 14 residues. CDR1 and CDR2 (germline): SGHTA, FQGTGA. The CDR3 DNA reads TGTGCCAGCCGGGGGGGCCCTTTAGACGGGGAGCTGTTTTTT. It encodes CASRGGPLDGELFF.

The rearrangement joins TRBV29-1 to TRBJ2-5, with 7 bases matching TRBD2. Germline CDR1 and CDR2: SQVTM and ANQGSEA. This CDR3 region has 13 residues. Trimming removed 4 bases from V and 5 bases from J; junction bases left unmatched: 7. The CDR3 protein is CSVAPIGGETQYF. Here the CDR3 DNA reads TGCAGCGTTGCCCCTATCGGGGGGGAGACCCAGTACTTC.

The chain links TRBV7-8 to TRBJ1-1; possible D gene TRBD1, 5 bases. The germline gives CDR1 SGHVS, CDR2 FQNEAQ. Trimming cost V 5 bases and J 5 bases, with 9 bases left between them. The CDR3 is 12 residues long. Written as DNA, the CDR3 is TGTGCCAGCAGCGGTCGGGGGACTGAAGCTTTCTTT. It specifies CASSGRGTEAFF. Filled out from reference TRBV7-8 and TRBJ1-1, the complete variable domain reads GAGVSQSPRYKVAKRGQDVALRCDPISGHVSLFWYQQALGQGPEFLTYFQNEAQLDKSGLPSDRFFAERPEGSVSTLKIQRTQQEDSAVYLCASSGRGTEAFFGQGTRLTVV.

The chain recombines TRBV12-3 or TRBV12-4 with TRBJ2-5; D gene unclear. V was cut by 3 bases and J by 4 bases, with 12 bases left in between. The CDR3 consists of 14 residues. This CDR3 reads CASSLERSGETQYF. CDR3 in DNA: TGTGCCAGCAGTTTGGAACGGTCGGGAGAGACCCAGTACTTC.

The rearrangement joins TRBV28 to TRBJ1-5; D gene unclear. The CDR3 is 12 residues long. Trimming stripped 4 bases from V and 5 bases from J, with 6 bases between. Germline loops: CDR1 MDHEN, CDR2 SYDVKM. CDR3 loop: CASSSFDQPQHF. In DNA, the CDR3 is TGTGCCAGCAGTTCCTTCGATCAGCCCCAGCATTTT.

This chain uses TRBV29-1 with TRBJ2-7; the D is unclear. The germline gives CDR1 SQVTM, CDR2 ANQGSEA. Trimming removed 6 bases from V and 2 bases from J, with 8 bases in between. The CDR3 is 11 amino acids. In DNA form, the CDR3 reads TGCAGCGTGGGGAACCCCTACGAGCAGTACTTC. It codes for CSVGNPYEQYF.

The chain employs TRBV6-1 and TRBJ1-5, with 10 bases lining up with TRBD1. CDR3 length equals 16 residues. Trimming cost V 6 bases and J 4 bases; bases outside gene matches: 9. Germline V gene data show CDR1 as MNHNS and CDR2 as SASEGT. The CDR3 protein is CASSDFDRGRNQPQHF. For the CDR3, the DNA is TGTGCCAGCAGCGACTTCGACAGGGGGCGAAATCAGCCCCAGCATTTT.

The rearrangement links TRBV5-1 to TRBJ2-1; 9 nucleotides line up with TRBD1. Germline lookup yields CDR1 SGHRS and CDR2 YFSETQ. Unmatched junction bases numbered 10, after V lost 4 bases and J lost 8 bases. The CDR3 consists of 15 residues. The CDR3 is CASSLRDRVGDEQFF. The CDR3 nucleotides read TGCGCCAGCAGCCTCCGGGACAGGGTTGGCGATGAGCAGTTCTTC.

The CDR3, as DNA: TGTGCCAGCAGTCTACATCGGGACTACGAGCAGTACGTC. Its protein product is CASSLHRDYEQYV. The V call is TRBV6-2 or TRBV6-3, the J call TRBJ2-7; D perhaps matches TRBD2 (5 bases). V lost 5 bases and J 3 bases, leaving 11 bases between the germline ends. This CDR3 contains 13 residues. Germline V gives CDR1 MNHEY, CDR2 SVGEGT.

V is TRBV3-1 and J is TRBJ2-7; D is uncertain. The germline V and J ends were trimmed by 5 bases and 0 bases, with 14 bases remaining between them. This CDR3 spans 15 amino acids. The germline gives CDR1 LGHDT, CDR2 YNNKEL (reference sequence). The CDR3 DNA reads TGTGCCAGCAGCGCCCAGGCTGCGGCCTCCTACGAGCAGTACTTC. The encoded protein is CASSAQAAASYEQYF.

V gene TRBV28 combines with J gene TRBJ1-5; no clear D gene. Trimming removed 6 bases at V and 7 bases at J, with 13 bases between. The length of the CDR3 is 13 residues. Germline V gene sequence: CDR1 MDHEN, CDR2 SYDVKM. DNA for the CDR3: TGTGCCAGCAGCCTAGTGGGAGAGCAGCCCCAGCATTTT. It codes for CASSLVGEQPQHF.

V is TRBV12-3 or TRBV12-4 and J is TRBJ2-1; 8 nucleotides align to TRBD2. The length of the CDR3 is 16 residues. V shed 2 bases and J 2 bases; nucleotides not matched to a gene: 5. CDR3 nucleotide sequence: TGTGCCAGCAGTTTACAACTAGCGGCCACCTACAATGAGCAGTTCTTC. Encoded protein: CASSLQLAATYNEQFF.

The CDR3 DNA reads as TGTGCCAGCAGCTTACAACAAGAGACCCAGTACTTC. Its protein is CASSLQQETQYF. The chain employs TRBV7-8 and TRBJ2-5; no reliable D call. In germline, CDR1 is SGHVS, CDR2 FQNEAQ. V was shortened by 2 bases and J by 2 bases, with 3 bases between the two germline ends. This CDR3 has 12 residues.

Turning to this clonotype: Germline is not matched at one junction end, which may reflect a read error. This chain uses TRBV7-7 with TRBJ2-5; the D gene is possibly TRBD2 (8 bases). The germline CDR1 and CDR2 sequences are SSHAT and FNYEAQ (reference sequence). This CDR3 has 16 residues. CDR3 amino acids: CASSDTGVAGKKTQYF. CDR3 nucleotide sequence: TGTGCTAGCAGCGATACAGGGGTAGCGGGGAAAAAGACCCAGTACTTC.

CDR3 amino acids: CASSSHQGLSNQPQHF. The CDR3 DNA is TGTGCCAGCAGTTCACACCAGGGTCTCAGCAATCAGCCCCAGCATTTT. The chain joins TRBV27 to TRBJ1-5; a possible D gene is TRBD1 (5 bases). V was cut by 4 bases and J by 1 base, with 14 bases left in between. The CDR3 extends over 16 amino acids. CDR1 is MNHEY, CDR2 SMNVEV, per germline (reference sequence).

This clonotype showed up just once. The V and J genes are TRBV7-9 and TRBJ2-1; 10 nucleotides align to TRBD2. The CDR3 is 19 amino acids. V shed 5 bases, J shed 0 bases, and the junction held 13 bases outside the gene matches. Germline loops: CDR1 SEHNR, CDR2 FQNEAQ (reference sequence). The CDR3 bases are TGTGCCAGCAGCCCCCCGAGCGGTAGCGGGGGGAACTCCTACAATGAGCAGTTCTTC. Protein: CASSPPSGSGGNSYNEQFF.